The 10 T cell receptor beta chains listed next were all sequenced from one sample in a study of cytomegalovirus exposure and HLA in healthy donors. Researchers ran the PCR with 60 Vbeta and 13 Jbeta primers. Libraries were prepared by immunoSEQ multiplex PCR; TCRdb keeps only in-frame clonotypes and omits some of them. The profile shows 140,000 to 150,000 clones, around 82% of them singletons. Sequencing input: PBMCs. These receptors all stem from a female donor in good health and CMV-seronegative.

The chain couples TRBV5-1 to TRBJ2-3; TRBD2 matches at 14 bases. Per germline, CDR1 SGHRS and CDR2 YFSETQ. The CDR3 is 16 amino acids. J was trimmed by 6 bases and V by 4 bases; bases with no gene match: 7. The CDR3 loop is CASSTTSGGGLDTQYF. The CDR3 nucleotides read TGCGCCAGCAGCACGACTAGCGGGGGGGGGTTGGATACGCAGTATTTT.

This chain joins TRBV28 and TRBJ1-1; 7 bases align to TRBD1. Unmatched junction bases numbered 4, after V lost 6 bases and J lost 0 bases. CDR1 and CDR2 (germline): MDHEN, SYDVKM. This CDR3 is 14 amino acids long. CDR3 DNA sequence: TGTGCCAGCAGCACAGGGGACATGAACACTGAAGCTTTCTTT. It specifies CASSTGDMNTEAFF.

The rearrangement joins TRBV4-1 to TRBJ1-5, with 7 bases lining up with TRBD1. The ends lost 4 bases at V and 4 bases at J; junction bases unmatched: 4. Germline values: CDR1 MGHRA, CDR2 YSYEKL. The CDR3 sequence is 14 residues long. CDR3 protein: CASSRQGTNQPQHF. The CDR3 nucleotides read TGCGCCAGCAGCCGACAGGGAACTAATCAGCCCCAGCATTTT.

V and J are TRBV5-4 and TRBJ2-7; D gene unclear. Trimming removed 0 bases from V and 0 bases from J, with 7 bases in between. The CDR3 is made up of 14 amino acids. CDR1 SGHNT and CDR2 YYREEE come from the germline V gene (reference sequence). The CDR3 region is CASSLDSNSYEQYF. In DNA, the CDR3 is TGTGCCAGCAGCTTGGACTCAAACTCCTACGAGCAGTACTTC.

The genes are TRBV10-3 and TRBJ2-7; TRBD1 matches 9 bases. V dropped 8 bases and J dropped 5; count of bases not matched to a gene: 13. CDR1 is ENHRY, CDR2 SYGVKD, per germline. CDR3 length: 15 residues. CDR3 sequence (DNA): TGTGCCATCGGATCTCCGGGACAGGGTTTCGACGAGCAGTACTTC. It yields the protein CAIGSPGQGFDEQYF.

V and J are TRBV28 and TRBJ2-7, with unresolved D. Germline CDR1 is MDHEN and CDR2 is SYDVKM. V lost 5 bases to trimming and J lost 2 bases, with 4 bases between them. The CDR3 runs to 11 residues. CDR3 loop: CASSPAYEQYF. CDR3 nucleotides: TGTGCCAGCAGTCCCGCCTACGAGCAGTACTTC.

The V gene is TRBV30, the J gene TRBJ1-5, with D maybe TRBD1 (5 bases). CDR3 length: 15 residues. The V gene's germline CDR1 is GTSNPN and CDR2 SVGIG (reference sequence). Trimming stripped 2 bases from V and 6 bases from J, with 17 bases between. CDR3 bases: TGTGCCTGGAGTCTCGTGGACTCCGGGGGTCAGCCCCAGCATTTT. Amino acids: CAWSLVDSGGQPQHF.

V gene TRBV2 combines with J gene TRBJ2-3; no firm D call. V was trimmed by 3 bases and J by 4 bases, leaving 8 bases between them. This CDR3 spans 13 amino acids. The germline gives CDR1 SNHLY, CDR2 FYNNEI. For the CDR3, the DNA is TGTGCCAGCAGTGAGGGCATTGCAGATACGCAGTATTTT. Translation: CASSEGIADTQYF.

The rearrangement links TRBV2 to TRBJ2-1, with 12 bases lining up with TRBD2. Germline V gives CDR1 SNHLY, CDR2 FYNNEI. The CDR3 totals 14 residues. V was clipped by 3 bases and J by 13 bases; unmatched bases: 7. The CDR3 region has the DNA TGTGCCAGCAGTGATCGGACTAGCGGGATCTCTCAGTTCTTC. Translated: CASSDRTSGISQFF.

This rearrangement joins TRBV9 to TRBJ2-7; TRBD2 is a possible D gene (7 bases). Germline V gene data show CDR1 as SGDLS and CDR2 as YYNGEE. V lost 0 bases and J lost 4, with 14 bases in between. The CDR3 has 15 residues. In DNA form, the CDR3 reads TGTGCCAGCAGCGTAGATGTAGGGGGGGGGTACGAGCAGTACTTC. It yields the protein CASSVDVGGGYEQYF. Complete variable domain (other parts from reference TRBV9 and TRBJ2-7): DSGVTQTPKHLITATGQRVTLRCSPRSGDLSVYWYQQSLDQGLQFLIQYYNGEERAKGNILERFSAQQFPDLHSELNLSSLELGDSALYFCASSVDVGGGYEQYFGPGTRLTVT.